These T cell receptor beta chains were read from a single sample in a study. Each CDR3 protein is one row after TCRdb ran MiXCR on the RT-PCR reads. Among almost 700,000 distinct CDR3 sequences listed, approximately 14% were seen once. Source material: memory CD4+ T cells from blood. The receptors here all came from a female donor in good health, serving as a healthy control. Each CDR3 is given with its conserved first and last residue. A D gene is named only where the DNA matches it firmly. Only some rows state a clone size, as once, few, many or a class for expanded clones.

>few|TRBD1|18|TRBV15|TRBJ2-4
TGTGCCACCAGCTCTCGGACAGGGGGGGGCCCGGCCAAAAACATTCAGTACTTC
CATSSRTGGGPAKNIQYF
>.|.|13|TRBV7-6|TRBJ1-5
TGTGCCAGCACCCCTCAGATGGGCGGGGCCCAGCATTTT
CASTPQMGGAQHF
>.|TRBD1|17|TRBV4-3|TRBJ1-3
TGCGCCAGCAGCCAAGACCCGGGACAGTCCTCTGGAAACACCATATATTTT
CASSQDPGQSSGNTIYF
>.|.|14|TRBV20-1|TRBJ1-2
TGCAGTGCTAGAGATGGGGGGCAGAACTATGGCTACACCTTC
CSARDGGQNYGYTF
>many|.|15|TRBV24-1|TRBJ2-5
TGTGCCACCAGTGATCAACGGGGGACGCAAGAGACCCAGTACTTC
CATSDQRGTQETQYF
>few|TRBD2|12|TRBV24-1|TRBJ2-4
TGTGCCACCAGTGACTTAGCGGGAGGGTGGTACTTC
CATSDLAGGWYF
>.|TRBD2|18|TRBV6-2/TRBV6-3|TRBJ2-3
TGTGCCAGCAGTTCGGGCACAAGACTAGCGGGAGGTGTAGATACGCAGTATTTT
CASSSGTRLAGGVDTQYF
>few|TRBD1|11|TRBV10-3|TRBJ1-2
TGTGCCACGTCAGGGGGCGATGGCTACACCTTC
CATSGGDGYTF
>.|.|15|TRBV12-3/TRBV12-4|TRBJ1-5
TGTGCCAGCAAAGGACTCCAACGGGGCAATCAGCCCCAGCATTTT
CASKGLQRGNQPQHF
>.|.|15|TRBV5-1|TRBJ1-2
TGCGCCAGCAGCTTGGTAGTCAGGGGTGACTATGGCTACACCTTC
CASSLVVRGDYGYTF
>.|TRBD1|13|TRBV7-2|TRBJ1-2
TGTGCCAGCAGCTTAAGGACAGGGTATGGCTACACCTTC
CASSLRTGYGYTF
>few|.|14|TRBV27|TRBJ1-6
TGTGCCAGCAGTTTAGGGGAGCGTAATTCACCCCTCCACTTT
CASSLGERNSPLHF
>few|.|14|TRBV7-2|TRBJ2-1
TGTGCCAGCAGCTTATTGAGTAGCCGCAATGAGCAGTTCTTC
CASSLLSSRNEQFF
>few|.|15|TRBV10-3|TRBJ1-4
TGTGCCATCAGTGAGTCCGGGGGGCCTAATGAAAAACTGTTTTTT
CAISESGGPNEKLFF
>many|.|16|TRBV20-1|TRBJ2-5
TGCAGTGCTAGAGATAGGACTACCCGGAGTACGGGGTCCCAGTACTTC
CSARDRTTRSTGSQYF